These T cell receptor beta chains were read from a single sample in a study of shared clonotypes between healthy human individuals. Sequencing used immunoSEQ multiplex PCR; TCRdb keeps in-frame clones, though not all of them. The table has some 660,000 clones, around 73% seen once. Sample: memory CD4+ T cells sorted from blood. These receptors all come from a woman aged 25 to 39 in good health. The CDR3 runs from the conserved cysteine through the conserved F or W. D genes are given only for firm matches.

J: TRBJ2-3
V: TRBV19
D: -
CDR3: CASSIGTGSTDTQYF

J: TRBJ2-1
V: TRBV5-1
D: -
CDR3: CASSWNRASYNEQFF

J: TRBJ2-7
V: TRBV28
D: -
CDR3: CASSFLGYEQYF

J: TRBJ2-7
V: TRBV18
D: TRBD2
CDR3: CASSPTPLASGDEQYF

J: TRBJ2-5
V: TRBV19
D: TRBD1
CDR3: CASSIVFTRQGKETQYF

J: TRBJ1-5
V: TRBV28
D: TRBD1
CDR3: CASSPTGTGGSQPQHF

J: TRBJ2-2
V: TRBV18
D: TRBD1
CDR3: CASSAGQGVTGELFF

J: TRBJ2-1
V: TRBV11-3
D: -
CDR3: CASSSESGYNEQFF

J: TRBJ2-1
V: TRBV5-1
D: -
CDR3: CASSSDTSSYNEQFF

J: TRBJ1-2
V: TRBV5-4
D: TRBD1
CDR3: CASSLAPQGAVGYTF

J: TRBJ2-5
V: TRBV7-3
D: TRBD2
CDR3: CASSLSGTSGGQETQYF

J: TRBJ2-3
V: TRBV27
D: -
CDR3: CASSDRFSSTDTQYF

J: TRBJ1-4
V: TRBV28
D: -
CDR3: CASSRQLGELFF

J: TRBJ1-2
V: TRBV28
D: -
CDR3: CASRHQILKTGRRGYGYTF

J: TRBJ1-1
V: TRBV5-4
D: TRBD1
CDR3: CASRGQHMNTEAFF

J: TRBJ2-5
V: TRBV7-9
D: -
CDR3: CASSPLETQYF

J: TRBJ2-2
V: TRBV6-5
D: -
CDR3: CASTPGTDTGELFF

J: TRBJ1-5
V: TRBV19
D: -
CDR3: CASSILDNQPQHF

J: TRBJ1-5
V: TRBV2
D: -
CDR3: CATRAGGVSNQPQHF

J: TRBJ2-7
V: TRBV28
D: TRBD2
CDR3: CASSLLAGGSEQYF

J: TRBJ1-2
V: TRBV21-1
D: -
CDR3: CASSKQGNYGYTF

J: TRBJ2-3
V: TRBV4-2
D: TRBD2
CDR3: CASSQRLGAGTTDTQYF

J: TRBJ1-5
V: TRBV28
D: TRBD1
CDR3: CASSQGQGPLLAQHF

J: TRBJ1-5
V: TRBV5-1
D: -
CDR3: CASSLGTTSNQPQHF

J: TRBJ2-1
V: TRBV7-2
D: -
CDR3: CASSLRSSNEQFF

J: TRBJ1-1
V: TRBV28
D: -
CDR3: CASRSIDRLNTEAFF

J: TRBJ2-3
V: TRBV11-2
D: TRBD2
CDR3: CASTSGITDTQYF

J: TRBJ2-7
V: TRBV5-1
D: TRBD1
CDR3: CASSDRTGSSYEQYF

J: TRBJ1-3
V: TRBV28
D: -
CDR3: CASTLPGGPAGNTIYF

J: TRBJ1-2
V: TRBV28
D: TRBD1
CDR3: CASSTPGQNGYTF

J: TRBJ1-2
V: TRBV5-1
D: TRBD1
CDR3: CASSFNRGGNYGYTF

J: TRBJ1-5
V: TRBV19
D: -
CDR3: CASQDTLGQPQHF

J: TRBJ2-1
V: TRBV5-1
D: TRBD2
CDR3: CASRGSGAVSYNEQFF

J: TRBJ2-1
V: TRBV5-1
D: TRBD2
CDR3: CASRTSGSRGSYNEQFF

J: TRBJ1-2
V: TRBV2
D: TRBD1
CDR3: CASKGNRGGYTF